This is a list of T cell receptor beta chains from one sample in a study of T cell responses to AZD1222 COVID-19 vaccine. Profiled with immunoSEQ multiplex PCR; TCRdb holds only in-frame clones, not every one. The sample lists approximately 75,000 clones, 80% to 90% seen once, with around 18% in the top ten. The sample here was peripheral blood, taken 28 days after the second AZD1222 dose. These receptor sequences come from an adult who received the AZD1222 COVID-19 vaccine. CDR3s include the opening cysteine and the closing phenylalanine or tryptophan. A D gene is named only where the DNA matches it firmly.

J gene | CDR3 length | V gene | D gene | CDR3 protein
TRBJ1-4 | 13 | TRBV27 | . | CASSLGPEEKLFF
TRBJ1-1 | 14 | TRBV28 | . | CASTLRGGNTEAFF
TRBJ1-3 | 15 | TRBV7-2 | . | CASSLGGRGSDTIYF
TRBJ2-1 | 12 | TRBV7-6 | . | CASSLPQGEQFF
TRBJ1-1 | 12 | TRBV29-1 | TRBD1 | CSALTGDTEAFF
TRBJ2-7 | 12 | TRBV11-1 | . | CASSFLGYEQYF
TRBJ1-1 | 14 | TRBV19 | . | CASSMGDLGTEAFF
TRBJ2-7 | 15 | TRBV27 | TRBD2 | CASHAGGAGSYEQYF
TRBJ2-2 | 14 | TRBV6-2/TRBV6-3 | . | CASNPTVNTGELFF
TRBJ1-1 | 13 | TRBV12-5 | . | CSSSEDENTEAFF
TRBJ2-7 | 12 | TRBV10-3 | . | CAIGQVLHEQYF
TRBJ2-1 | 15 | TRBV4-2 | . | CASSFGGSTYNEQFF
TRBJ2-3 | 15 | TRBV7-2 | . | CASSLKGGEPNTQYF
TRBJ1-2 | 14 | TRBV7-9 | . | CASSLASGFFGYTF
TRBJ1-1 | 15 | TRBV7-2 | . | CASSSGRARRTEAFF
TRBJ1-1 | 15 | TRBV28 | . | CASSWLSRVSTEAFF
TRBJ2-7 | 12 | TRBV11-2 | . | CASSLGGREQYF
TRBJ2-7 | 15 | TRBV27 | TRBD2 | CASSFQGREGREQYF
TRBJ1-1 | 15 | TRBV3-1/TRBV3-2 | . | CASSQVPFGNTEAFF
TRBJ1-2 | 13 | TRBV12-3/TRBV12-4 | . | CASKFLGARGYTF
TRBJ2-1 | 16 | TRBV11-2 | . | CASSLDLTGPYNEQFF
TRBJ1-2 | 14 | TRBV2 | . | CASSPRVEDYGYTF
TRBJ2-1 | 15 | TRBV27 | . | CASSLVKSSYNEQFF
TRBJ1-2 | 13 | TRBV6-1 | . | CASSEDPRVGYTF
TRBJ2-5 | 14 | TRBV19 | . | CASGTGAREETQYF
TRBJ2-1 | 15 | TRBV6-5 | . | CASSTDRSSYNEQFF
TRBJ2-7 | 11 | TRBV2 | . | CASSAFGEQYF
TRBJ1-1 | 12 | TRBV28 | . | CASSFVWSEAFF
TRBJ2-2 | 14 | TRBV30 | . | CAWIKGANTGELFF
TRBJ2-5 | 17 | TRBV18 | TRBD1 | CASSPGVGQSKQETQYF
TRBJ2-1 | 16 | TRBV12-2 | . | CASRLPTSGSYNEQFF
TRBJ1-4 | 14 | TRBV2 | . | CASSERARNEKLFF
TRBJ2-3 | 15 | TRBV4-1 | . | CASSQDGASTDTQYF
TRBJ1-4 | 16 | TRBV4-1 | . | CASSQVFSATNEKLFF
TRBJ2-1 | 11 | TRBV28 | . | CASSSENIPFF
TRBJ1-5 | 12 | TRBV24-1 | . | CATSDFGQPQHF
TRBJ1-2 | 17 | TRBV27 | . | CASSSRGASAPVYGYTF
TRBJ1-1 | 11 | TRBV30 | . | CAWSEDREAFF